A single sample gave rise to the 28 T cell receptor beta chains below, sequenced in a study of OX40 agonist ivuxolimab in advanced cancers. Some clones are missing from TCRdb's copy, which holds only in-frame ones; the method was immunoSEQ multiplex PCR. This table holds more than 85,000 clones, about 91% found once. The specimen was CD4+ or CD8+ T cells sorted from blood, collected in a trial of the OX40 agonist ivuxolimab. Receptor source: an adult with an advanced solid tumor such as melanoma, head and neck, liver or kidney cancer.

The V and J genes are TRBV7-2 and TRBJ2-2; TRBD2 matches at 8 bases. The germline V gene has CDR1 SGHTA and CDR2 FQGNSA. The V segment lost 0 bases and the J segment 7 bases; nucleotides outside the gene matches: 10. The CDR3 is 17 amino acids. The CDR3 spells CASSLALSGRGGGELFF. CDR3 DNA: TGTGCCAGCAGCTTAGCGCTGAGCGGGAGAGGAGGCGGGGAGCTGTTTTTT.

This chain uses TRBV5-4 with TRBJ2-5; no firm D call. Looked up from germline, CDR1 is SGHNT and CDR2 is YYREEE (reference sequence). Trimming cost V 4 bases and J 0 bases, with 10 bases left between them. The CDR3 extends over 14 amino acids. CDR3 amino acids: CASSDKTYQETQYF. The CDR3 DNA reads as TGTGCCAGCAGCGACAAGACCTACCAAGAGACCCAGTACTTC.

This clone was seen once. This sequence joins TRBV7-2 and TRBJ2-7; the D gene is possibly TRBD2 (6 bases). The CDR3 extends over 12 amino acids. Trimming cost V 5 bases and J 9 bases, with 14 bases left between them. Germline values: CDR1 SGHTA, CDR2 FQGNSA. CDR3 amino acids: CASSPTDGRQYF. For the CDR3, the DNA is TGTGCCAGCAGCCCCACAGACGGGAGGCAGTACTTC.

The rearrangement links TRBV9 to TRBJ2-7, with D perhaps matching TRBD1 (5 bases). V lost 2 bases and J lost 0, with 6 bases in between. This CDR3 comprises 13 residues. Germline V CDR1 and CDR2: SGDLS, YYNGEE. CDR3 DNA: TGTGCCAGCAGCGTTGACAGCTCCTACGAGCAGTACTTC. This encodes CASSVDSSYEQYF.

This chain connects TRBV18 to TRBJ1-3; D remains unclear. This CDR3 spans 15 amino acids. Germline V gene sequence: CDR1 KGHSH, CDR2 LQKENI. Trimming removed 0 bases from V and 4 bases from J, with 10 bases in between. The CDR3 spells CASSPPRRSGNTIYF. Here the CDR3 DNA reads TGTGCCAGCTCACCACCAAGGCGGTCCGGAAACACCATATATTTT.

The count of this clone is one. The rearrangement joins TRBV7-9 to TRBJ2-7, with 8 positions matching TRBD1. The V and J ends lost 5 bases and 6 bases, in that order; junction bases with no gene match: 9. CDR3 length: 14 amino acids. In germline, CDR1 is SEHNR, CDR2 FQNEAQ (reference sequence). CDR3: CASSPDRGFSEQYF. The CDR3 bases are TGTGCCAGCAGCCCCGACAGGGGATTTTCCGAGCAGTACTTC.

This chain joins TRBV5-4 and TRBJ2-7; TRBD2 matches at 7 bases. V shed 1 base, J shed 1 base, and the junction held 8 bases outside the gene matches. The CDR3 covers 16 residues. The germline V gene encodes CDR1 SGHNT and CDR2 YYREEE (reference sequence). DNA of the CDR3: TGTGCCAGCAGCTTGATAGCTGGCGGGGGATCCTACGAGCAGTACTTC. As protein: CASSLIAGGGSYEQYF. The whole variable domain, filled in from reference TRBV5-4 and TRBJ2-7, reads ETGVTQSPTHLIKTRGQQVTLRCSSQSGHNTVSWYQQALGQGPQFIFQYYREEENGRGNFPPRFSGLQFPNYSSELNVNALELDDSALYLCASSLIAGGGSYEQYFGPGTRLTVT.

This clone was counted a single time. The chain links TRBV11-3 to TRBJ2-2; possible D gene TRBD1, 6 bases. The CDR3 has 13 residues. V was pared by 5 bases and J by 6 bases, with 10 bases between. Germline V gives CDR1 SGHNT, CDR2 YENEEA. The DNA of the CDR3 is TGTGCCAGCAGCCCCAGGGGCCCCGGGGAGCTGTTTTTT. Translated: CASSPRGPGELFF. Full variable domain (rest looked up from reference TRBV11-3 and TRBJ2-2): EAGVVQSPRYKIIEKKQPVAFWCNPISGHNTLYWYLQNLGQGPELLIRYENEEAVDDSQLPKDRFSAERLKGVDSTLKIQPAELGDSAVYLCASSPRGPGELFFGEGSRLTVL.

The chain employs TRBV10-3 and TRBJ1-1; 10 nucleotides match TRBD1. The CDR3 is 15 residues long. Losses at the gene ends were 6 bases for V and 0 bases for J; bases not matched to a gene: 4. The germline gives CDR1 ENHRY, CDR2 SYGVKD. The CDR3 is CAISGTGALNTEAFF. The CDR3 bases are TGTGCCATCAGCGGGACAGGGGCCTTGAACACTGAAGCTTTCTTT.

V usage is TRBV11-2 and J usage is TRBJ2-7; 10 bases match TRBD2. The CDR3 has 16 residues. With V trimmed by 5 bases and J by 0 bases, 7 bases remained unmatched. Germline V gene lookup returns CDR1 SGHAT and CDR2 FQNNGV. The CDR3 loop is CASSPRGLAASYEQYF. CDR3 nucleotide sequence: TGTGCCAGCAGCCCGAGAGGACTAGCGGCCTCCTACGAGCAGTACTTC.

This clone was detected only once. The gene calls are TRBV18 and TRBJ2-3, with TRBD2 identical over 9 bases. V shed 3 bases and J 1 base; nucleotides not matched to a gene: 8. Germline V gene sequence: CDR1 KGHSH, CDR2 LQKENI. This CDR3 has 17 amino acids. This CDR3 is CASSPRGSGRGTDTQYF. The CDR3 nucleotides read TGTGCCAGCTCACCTCGGGGTAGCGGGAGAGGCACAGATACGCAGTATTTT.

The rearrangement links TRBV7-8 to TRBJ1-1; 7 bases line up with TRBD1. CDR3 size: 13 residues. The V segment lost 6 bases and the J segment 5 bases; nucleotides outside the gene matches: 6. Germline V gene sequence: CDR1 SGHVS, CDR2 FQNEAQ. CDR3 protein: CASSEGARTEAFF. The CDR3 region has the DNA TGTGCCAGCAGTGAGGGGGCTAGGACTGAAGCTTTCTTT.

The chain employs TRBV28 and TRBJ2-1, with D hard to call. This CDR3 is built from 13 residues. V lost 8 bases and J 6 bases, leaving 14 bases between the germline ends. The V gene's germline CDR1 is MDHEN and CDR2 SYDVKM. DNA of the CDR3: TGTGCCAGCTTTCGGGTAGGGCGCAATGAGCAGTTCTTC. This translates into CASFRVGRNEQFF.

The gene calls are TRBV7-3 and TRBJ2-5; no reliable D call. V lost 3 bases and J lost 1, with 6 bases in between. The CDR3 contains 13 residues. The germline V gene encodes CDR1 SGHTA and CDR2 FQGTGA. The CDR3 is CASSLTVQETQYF. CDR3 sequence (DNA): TGTGCCAGCAGCTTGACGGTCCAAGAGACCCAGTACTTC.

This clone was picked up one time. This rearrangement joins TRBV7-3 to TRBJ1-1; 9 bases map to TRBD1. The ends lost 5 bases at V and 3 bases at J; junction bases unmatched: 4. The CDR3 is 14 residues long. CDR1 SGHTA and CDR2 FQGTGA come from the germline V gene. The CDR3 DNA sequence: TGTGCCAGCAGCGAAAACAGGGGGCACACTGAAGCTTTCTTT. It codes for CASSENRGHTEAFF.

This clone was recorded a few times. DNA of the CDR3: TGTGCCAGTAGTATGGCCCGTTCCTCTGGGGCCAACGTCCTGACTTTC. Its translation is CASSMARSSGANVLTF. The chain is built from TRBV19 and TRBJ2-6; D is unresolved. Trimming left V 3 bases short and J 0 bases short, with 9 bases between. Germline V gene lookup returns CDR1 LNHDA and CDR2 SQIVND (reference sequence). CDR3 size: 16 residues.

CDR3 sequence (DNA): TGTGCCAGCTCACCGATGGCGGCAGCTCAGCCCCAGCATTTT. This translates into CASSPMAAAQPQHF. The V call is TRBV18, the J call TRBJ1-5; D gene unclear. The CDR3 covers 14 residues. In germline, CDR1 is KGHSH, CDR2 LQKENI. Between the trimmed V and J ends, which lost 3 bases and 6 bases, there was a span of 12 bases.

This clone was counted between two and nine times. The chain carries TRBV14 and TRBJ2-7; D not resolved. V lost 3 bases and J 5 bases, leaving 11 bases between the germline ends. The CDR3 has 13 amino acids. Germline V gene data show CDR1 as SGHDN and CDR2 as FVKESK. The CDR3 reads CASSHFLIDEQYF. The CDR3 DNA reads TGTGCCAGCAGCCACTTTCTGATTGACGAGCAGTACTTC.

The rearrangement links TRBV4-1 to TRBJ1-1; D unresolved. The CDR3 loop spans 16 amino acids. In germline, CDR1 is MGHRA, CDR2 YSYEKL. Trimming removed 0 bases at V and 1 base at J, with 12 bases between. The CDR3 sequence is CASSQDGGPRNTEAFF. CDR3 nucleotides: TGCGCCAGCAGCCAAGATGGTGGTCCCCGGAACACTGAAGCTTTCTTT.

The CDR3 sequence: CAWSKTGDQPQHF. The DNA for the CDR3 is TGTGCCTGGAGTAAAACAGGGGATCAGCCCCAGCATTTT. J is TRBJ1-5 and V is TRBV30, with TRBD1 identical over 7 bases. The CDR3 loop spans 13 amino acids. In germline, CDR1 is GTSNPN, CDR2 SVGIG (reference sequence). With V trimmed by 2 bases and J by 5 bases, 3 bases remained unmatched.

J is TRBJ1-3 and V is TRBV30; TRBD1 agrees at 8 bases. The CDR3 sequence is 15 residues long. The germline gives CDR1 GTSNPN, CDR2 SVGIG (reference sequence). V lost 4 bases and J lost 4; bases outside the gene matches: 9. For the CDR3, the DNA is TGTGCCTGGACAACCGGGACAGGCGCCGGAAACACCATATATTTT. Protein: CAWTTGTGAGNTIYF. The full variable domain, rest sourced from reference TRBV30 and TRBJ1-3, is SQTIHQWPATLVQPVGSPLSLECTVEGTSNPNLYWYRQAAGRGLQLLFYSVGIGQISSEVPQNLSASRPQDRQFILSSKKLLLSDSGFYLCAWTTGTGAGNTIYFGEGSWLTVV.

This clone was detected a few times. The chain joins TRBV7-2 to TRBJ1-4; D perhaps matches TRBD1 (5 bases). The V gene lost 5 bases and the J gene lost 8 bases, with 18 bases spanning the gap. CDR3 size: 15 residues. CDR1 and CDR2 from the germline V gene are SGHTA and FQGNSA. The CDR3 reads CASSPWDYGGEKLFF. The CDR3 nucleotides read TGTGCCAGCAGCCCCTGGGACTACGGGGGGGAAAAACTGTTTTTT.

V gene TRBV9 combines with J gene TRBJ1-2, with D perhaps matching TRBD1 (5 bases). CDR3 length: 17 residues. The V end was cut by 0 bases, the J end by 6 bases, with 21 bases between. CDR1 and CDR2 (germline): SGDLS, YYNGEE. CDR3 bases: TGTGCCAGCAGCGTAGGGGGGGACCTTATTGGAGCGAATGGCTACACCTTC. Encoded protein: CASSVGGDLIGANGYTF.

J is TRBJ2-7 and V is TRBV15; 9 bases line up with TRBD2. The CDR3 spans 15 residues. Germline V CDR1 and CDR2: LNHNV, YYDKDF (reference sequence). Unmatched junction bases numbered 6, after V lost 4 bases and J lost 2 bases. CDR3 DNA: TGTGCCACCAGCACCCTCAGCGGGAGGCCCTACGAGCAGTACTTC. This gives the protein CATSTLSGRPYEQYF.

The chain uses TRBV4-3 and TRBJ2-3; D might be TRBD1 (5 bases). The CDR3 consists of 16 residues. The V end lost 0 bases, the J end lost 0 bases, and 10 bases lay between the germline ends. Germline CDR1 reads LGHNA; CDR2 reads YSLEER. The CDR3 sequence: CASSQDGASSTDTQYF. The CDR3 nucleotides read TGCGCCAGCAGCCAAGATGGGGCGTCTAGCACAGATACGCAGTATTTT.

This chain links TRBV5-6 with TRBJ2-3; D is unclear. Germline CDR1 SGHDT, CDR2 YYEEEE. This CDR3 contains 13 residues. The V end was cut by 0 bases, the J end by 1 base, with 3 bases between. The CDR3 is CASSLGGTDTQYF. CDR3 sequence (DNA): TGTGCCAGCAGCTTGGGGGGCACAGATACGCAGTATTTT.

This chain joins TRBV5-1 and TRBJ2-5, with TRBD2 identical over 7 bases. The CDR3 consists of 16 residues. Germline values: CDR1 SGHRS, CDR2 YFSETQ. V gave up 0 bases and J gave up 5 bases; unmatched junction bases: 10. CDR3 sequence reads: CASSLASTSLVETQYF. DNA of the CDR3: TGCGCCAGCAGCTTGGCTTCGACTAGCTTGGTGGAGACCCAGTACTTC.

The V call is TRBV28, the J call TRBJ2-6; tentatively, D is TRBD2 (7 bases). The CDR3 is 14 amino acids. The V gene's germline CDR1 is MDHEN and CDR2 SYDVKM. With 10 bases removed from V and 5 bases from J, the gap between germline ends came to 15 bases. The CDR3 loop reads CATDGGARANVLTF. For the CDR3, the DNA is TGTGCCACCGATGGGGGGGCAAGGGCCAACGTCCTGACTTTC.